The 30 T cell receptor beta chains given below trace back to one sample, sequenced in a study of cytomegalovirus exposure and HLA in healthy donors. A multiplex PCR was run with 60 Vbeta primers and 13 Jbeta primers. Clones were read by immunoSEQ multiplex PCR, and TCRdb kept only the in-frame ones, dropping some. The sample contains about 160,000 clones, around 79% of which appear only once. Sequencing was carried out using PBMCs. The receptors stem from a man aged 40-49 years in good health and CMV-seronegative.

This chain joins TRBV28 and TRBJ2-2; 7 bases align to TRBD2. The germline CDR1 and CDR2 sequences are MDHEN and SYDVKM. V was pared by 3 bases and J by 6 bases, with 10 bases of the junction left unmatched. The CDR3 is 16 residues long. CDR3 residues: CASSLEGPGGAGELFF. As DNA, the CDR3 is TGTGCCAGCAGTTTGGAGGGGCCGGGGGGAGCCGGGGAGCTGTTTTTT.

CDR3 bases: TGTGCCATCAGTAAGGACAGGGAATACGAGCAGTACTTC. Its protein is CAISKDREYEQYF. The chain uses TRBV10-3 and TRBJ2-7; 8 nucleotides agree with TRBD1. CDR1 and CDR2 (germline): ENHRY, SYGVKD. The CDR3 loop spans 13 amino acids. Germline trimming cut 5 bases from V and 4 bases from J; bases unmatched to any gene: 4.

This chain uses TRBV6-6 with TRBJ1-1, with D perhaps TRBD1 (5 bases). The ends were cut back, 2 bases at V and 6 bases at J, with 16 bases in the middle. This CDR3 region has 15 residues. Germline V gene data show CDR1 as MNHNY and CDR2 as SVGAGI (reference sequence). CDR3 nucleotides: TGTGCCAGCAGTTACCCTTCGTTGGCGGGGGCTGAAGCTTTCTTT. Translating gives CASSYPSLAGAEAFF.

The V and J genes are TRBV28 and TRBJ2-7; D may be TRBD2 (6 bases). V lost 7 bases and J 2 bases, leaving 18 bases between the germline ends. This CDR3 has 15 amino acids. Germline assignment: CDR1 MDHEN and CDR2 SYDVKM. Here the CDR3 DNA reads TGTGCCAGCAACTCCGGAGGGAGTCGCACCTACGAGCAGTACTTC. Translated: CASNSGGSRTYEQYF.

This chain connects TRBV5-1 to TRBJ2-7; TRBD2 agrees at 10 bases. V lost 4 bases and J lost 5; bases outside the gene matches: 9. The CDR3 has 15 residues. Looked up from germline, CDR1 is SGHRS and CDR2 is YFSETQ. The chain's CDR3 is CASSREGLATHEQYF. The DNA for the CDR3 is TGCGCCAGCAGCAGAGAGGGACTAGCGACCCACGAGCAGTACTTC.

CDR3 DNA: TGTGCCATCAGTGAGCCTGGTACTAGCGGGAGGCTTGGTAAGTCCTACAATGAGCAGTTCTTC. Translation gives CAISEPGTSGRLGKSYNEQFF. The chain couples TRBV10-3 to TRBJ2-1, with 12 bases fitting TRBD2. This CDR3 comprises 21 residues. J was trimmed by 1 base and V by 2 bases; bases with no gene match: 15. Germline-derived CDR1 and CDR2 are ENHRY and SYGVKD.

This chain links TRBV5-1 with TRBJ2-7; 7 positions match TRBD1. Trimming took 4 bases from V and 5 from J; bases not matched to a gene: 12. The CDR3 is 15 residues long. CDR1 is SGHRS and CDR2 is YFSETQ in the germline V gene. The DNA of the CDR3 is TGCGCCAGCAGCGCCGGACAGGCAAGAGGGCACGAGCAGTACTTC. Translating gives CASSAGQARGHEQYF.

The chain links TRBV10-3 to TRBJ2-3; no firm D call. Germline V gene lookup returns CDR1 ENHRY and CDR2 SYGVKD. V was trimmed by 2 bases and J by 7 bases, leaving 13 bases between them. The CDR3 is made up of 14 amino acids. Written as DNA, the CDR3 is TGTGCCATCAGTGAGGGCTCGTTTAATAATACGCAGTATTTT. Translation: CAISEGSFNNTQYF.

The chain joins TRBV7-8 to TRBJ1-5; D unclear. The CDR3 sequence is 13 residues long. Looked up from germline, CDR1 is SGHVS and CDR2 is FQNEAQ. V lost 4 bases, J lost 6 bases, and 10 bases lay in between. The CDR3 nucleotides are TGTGCCAGCAGCTCATCGTTAGCTCAGCCCCAGCATTTT. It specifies CASSSSLAQPQHF.

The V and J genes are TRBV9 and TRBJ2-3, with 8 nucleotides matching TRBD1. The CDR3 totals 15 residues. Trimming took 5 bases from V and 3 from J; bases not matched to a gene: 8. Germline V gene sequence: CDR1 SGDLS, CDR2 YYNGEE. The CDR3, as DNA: TGTGCCAGCAGTCGGTTCGGACAGGGAACAGATACGCAGTATTTT. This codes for CASSRFGQGTDTQYF.

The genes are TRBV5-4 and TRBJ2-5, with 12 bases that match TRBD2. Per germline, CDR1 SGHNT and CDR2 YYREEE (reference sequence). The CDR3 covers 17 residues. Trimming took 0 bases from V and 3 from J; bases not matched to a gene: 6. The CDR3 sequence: CASSLDLAGGLKETQYF. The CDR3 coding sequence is TGTGCCAGCAGCTTGGATCTAGCGGGAGGGCTTAAAGAGACCCAGTACTTC.

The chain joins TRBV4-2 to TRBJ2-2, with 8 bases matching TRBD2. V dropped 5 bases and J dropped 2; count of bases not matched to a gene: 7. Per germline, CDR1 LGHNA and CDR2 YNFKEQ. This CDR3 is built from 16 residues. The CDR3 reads CASSDAGGLNTGELFF. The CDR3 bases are TGTGCCAGCAGCGATGCGGGAGGCCTAAACACCGGGGAGCTGTTTTTT.

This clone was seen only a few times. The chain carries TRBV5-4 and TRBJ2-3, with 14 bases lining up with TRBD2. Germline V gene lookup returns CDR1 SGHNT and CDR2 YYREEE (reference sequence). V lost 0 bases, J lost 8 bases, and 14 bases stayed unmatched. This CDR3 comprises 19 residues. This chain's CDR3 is CASSLARRAGLAGVGTQYF. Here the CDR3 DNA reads TGTGCCAGCAGCTTGGCCCGTCGGGCGGGACTAGCGGGAGTAGGTACGCAGTATTTT.

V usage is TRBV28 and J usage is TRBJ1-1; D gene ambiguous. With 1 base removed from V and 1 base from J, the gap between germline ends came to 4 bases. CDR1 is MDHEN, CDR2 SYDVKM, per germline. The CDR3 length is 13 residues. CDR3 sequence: CASSLSRNTEAFF. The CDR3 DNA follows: TGTGCCAGCAGTTTATCCAGGAACACTGAAGCTTTCTTT.

CDR3 bases: TGTGCCAGCCGGAGACTAGCGGGAGGTGGGGAGACCCAGTACTTC. Its translation: CASRRLAGGGETQYF. The chain carries TRBV2 and TRBJ2-5; 13 nucleotides agree with TRBD2. Germline CDR1 and CDR2: SNHLY and FYNNEI. V lost 8 bases to trimming and J lost 5 bases; unmatched junction nucleotides: 8. The CDR3 is 15 amino acids.

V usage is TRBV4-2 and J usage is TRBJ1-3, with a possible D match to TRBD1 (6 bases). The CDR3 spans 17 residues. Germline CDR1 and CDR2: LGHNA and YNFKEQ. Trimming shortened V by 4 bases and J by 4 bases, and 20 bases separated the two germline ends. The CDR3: CASSRPNPQGTGNTIYF. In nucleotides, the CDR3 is TGTGCCAGCAGCCGCCCGAATCCCCAGGGGACAGGAAACACCATATATTTT.

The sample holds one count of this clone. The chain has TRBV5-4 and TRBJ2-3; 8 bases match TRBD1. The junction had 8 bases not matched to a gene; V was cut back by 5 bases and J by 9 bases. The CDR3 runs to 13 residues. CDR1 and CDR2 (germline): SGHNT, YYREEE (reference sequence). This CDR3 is CASSSGRQGTQYF. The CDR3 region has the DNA TGTGCCAGCAGTTCAGGGCGACAGGGGACGCAGTATTTT. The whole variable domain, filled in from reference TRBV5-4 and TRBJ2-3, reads ETGVTQSPTHLIKTRGQQVTLRCSSQSGHNTVSWYQQALGQGPQFIFQYYREEENGRGNFPPRFSGLQFPNYSSELNVNALELDDSALYLCASSSGRQGTQYFGPGTRLTVL.

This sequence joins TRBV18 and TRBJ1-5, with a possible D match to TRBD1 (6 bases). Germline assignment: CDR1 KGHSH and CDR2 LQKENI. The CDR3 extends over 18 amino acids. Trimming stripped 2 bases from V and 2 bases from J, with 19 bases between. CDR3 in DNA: TGTGCCAGCTCACCAAAGAGTCGGACAGAGGACGGCAATCAGCCCCAGCATTTT. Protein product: CASSPKSRTEDGNQPQHF.

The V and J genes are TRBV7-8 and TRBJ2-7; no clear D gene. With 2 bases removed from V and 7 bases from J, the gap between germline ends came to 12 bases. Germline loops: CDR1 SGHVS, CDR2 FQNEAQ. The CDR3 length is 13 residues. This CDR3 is CASSLRVQLEQYF. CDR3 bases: TGTGCCAGCAGCTTACGAGTACAGTTGGAGCAGTACTTC.

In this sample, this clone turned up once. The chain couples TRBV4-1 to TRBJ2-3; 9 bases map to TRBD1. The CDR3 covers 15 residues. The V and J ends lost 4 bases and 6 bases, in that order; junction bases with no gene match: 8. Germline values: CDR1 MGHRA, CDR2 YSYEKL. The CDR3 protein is CASSRDRGLQDTQYF. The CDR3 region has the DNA TGCGCCAGCAGCCGCGACAGGGGGTTACAGGATACGCAGTATTTT.

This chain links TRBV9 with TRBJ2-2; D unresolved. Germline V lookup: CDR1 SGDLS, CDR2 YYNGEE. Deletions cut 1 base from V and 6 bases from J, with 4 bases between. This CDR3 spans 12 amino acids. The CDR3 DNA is TGTGCCAGCAGCGTAACGGCCGGGGAGCTGTTTTTT. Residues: CASSVTAGELFF.

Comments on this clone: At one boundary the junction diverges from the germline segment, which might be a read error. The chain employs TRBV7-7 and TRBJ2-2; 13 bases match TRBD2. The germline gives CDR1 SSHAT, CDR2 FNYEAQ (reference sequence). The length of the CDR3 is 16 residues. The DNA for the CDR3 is TGTGCTAGCAGCCCGGGACTAGCGGGAATTACCGGGGAGCTGTTTTTT. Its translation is CASSPGLAGITGELFF.

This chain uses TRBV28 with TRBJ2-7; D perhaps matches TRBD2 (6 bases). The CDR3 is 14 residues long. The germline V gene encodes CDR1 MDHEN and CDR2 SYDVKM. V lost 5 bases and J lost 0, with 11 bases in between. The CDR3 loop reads CASSPRLVSYEQYF. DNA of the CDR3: TGTGCCAGCAGTCCCCGACTAGTCTCCTACGAGCAGTACTTC.

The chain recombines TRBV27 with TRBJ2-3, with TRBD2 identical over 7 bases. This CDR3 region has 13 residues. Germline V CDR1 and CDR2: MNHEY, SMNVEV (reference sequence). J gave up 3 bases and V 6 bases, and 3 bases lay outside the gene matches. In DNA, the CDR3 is TGTGCCAGCAGCTGGACTAGGACAGATACGCAGTATTTT. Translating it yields CASSWTRTDTQYF.

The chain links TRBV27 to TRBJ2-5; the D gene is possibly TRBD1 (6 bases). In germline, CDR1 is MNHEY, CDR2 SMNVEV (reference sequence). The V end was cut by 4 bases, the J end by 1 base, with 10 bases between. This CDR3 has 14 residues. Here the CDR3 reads CASSSQTGQETQYF. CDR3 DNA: TGTGCCAGCAGTTCCCAGACAGGCCAAGAGACCCAGTACTTC.

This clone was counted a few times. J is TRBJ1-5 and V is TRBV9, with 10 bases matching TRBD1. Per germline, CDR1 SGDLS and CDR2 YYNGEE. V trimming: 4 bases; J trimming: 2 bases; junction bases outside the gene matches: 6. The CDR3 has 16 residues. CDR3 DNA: TGTGCCAGCAGCTCAGGGACAGGGGTCGGCAATCAGCCCCAGCATTTT. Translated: CASSSGTGVGNQPQHF. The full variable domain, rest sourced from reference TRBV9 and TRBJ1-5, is DSGVTQTPKHLITATGQRVTLRCSPRSGDLSVYWYQQSLDQGLQFLIQYYNGEERAKGNILERFSAQQFPDLHSELNLSSLELGDSALYFCASSSGTGVGNQPQHFGDGTRLSIL.

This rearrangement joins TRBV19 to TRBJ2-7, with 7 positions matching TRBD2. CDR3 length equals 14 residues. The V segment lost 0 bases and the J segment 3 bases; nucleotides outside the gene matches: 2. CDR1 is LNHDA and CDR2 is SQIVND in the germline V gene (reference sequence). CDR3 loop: CASSIETSSYEQYF. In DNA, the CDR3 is TGTGCCAGTAGTATAGAGACTAGCAGCTACGAGCAGTACTTC.

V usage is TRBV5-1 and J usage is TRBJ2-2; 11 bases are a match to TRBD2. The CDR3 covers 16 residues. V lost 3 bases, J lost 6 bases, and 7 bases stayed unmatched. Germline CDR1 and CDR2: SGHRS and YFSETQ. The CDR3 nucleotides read TGCGCCAGCAGCTACCGACTAGCGGGACCGGCCGGGGAGCTGTTTTTT. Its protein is CASSYRLAGPAGELFF. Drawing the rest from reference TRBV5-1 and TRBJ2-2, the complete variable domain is KAGVTQTPRYLIKTRGQQVTLSCSPISGHRSVSWYQQTPGQGLQFLFEYFSETQRNKGNFPGRFSGRQFSNSRSEMNVSTLELGDSALYLCASSYRLAGPAGELFFGEGSRLTVL.

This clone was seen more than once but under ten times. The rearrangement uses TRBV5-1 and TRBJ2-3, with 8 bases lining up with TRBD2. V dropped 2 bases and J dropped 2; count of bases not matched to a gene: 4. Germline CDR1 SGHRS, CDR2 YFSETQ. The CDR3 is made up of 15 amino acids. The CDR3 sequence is CASSLSGSITDTQYF. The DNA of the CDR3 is TGCGCCAGCAGCTTAAGCGGGAGTATCACAGATACGCAGTATTTT.

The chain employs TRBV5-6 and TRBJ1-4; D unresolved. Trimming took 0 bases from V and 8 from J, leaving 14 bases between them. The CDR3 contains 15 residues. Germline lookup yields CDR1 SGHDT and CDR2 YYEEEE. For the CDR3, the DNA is TGTGCCAGCAGCTTGGCCGTCGGGGTAGGCGAAAAACTGTTTTTT. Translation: CASSLAVGVGEKLFF.